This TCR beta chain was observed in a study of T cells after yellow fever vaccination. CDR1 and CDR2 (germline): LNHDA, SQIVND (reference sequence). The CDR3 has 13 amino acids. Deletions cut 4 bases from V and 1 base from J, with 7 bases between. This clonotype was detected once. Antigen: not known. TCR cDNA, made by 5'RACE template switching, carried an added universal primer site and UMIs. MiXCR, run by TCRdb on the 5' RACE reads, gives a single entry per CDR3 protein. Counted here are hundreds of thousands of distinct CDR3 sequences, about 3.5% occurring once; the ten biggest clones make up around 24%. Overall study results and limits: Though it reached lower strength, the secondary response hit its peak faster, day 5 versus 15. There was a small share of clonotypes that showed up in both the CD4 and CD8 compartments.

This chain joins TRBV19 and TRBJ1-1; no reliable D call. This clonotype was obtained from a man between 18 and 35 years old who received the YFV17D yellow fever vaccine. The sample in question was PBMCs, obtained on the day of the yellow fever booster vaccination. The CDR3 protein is CASSTTTNTEAFF. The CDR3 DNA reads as TGTGCCAGTAGTACTACAACGAACACTGAAGCTTTCTTT. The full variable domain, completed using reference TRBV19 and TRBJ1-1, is DGGITQSPKYLFRKEGQNVTLSCEQNLNHDAMYWYRQDPGQGLRLIYYSQIVNDFQKGDIAEGYSVSREKKESFPLTVTSAQKNPTAFYLCASSTTTNTEAFFGQGTRLTVV.